This record covers a single T cell receptor beta chain. Antigen unknown. Primers included in the PCR were 60 Vbeta and 13 Jbeta primers. Assay used: immunoSEQ multiplex PCR; TCRdb lists only in-frame clones, some missing. Here the sample spans about 190,000 clones, around 77% being singletons. This sample stems from a study of cytomegalovirus exposure and HLA in healthy donors. For the study at large: Earlier findings included some 120 million unique TCR beta sequences obtained from about 180 million T cells.

Study conclusions and caveats: Specificity of three CMV-associated chains for CMV antigens was verified in vitro.

What was sequenced was PBMCs. This TCR derives from a woman younger than 35 in good health and CMV-seronegative.

The CDR3 sequence: CASSSTGSNSPLHF. The DNA of the CDR3 is TGTGCCAGCAGTTCGACAGGGAGCAATTCACCCCTCCACTTT. The genes are TRBV28 and TRBJ1-6; 7 positions match TRBD1. Germline V CDR1 and CDR2: MDHEN, SYDVKM. V was clipped by 4 bases and J by 7 bases; unmatched bases: 4. The CDR3 length is 14 residues.